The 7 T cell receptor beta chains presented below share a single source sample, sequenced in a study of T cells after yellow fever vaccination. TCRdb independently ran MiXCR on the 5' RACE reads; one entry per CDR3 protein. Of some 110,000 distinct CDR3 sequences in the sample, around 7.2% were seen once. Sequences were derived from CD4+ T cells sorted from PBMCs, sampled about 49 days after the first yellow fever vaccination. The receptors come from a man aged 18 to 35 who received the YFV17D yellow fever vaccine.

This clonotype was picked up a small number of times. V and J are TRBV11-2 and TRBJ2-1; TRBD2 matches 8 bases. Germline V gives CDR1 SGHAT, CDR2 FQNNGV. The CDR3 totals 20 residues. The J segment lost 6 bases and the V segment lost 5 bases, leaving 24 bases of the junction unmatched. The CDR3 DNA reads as TGTGCCAGCAGCCTGAGGGCGGGGGGCCACCGCCCCACCAATTTCAATGAGCAGTTCTTC. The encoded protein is CASSLRAGGHRPTNFNEQFF.

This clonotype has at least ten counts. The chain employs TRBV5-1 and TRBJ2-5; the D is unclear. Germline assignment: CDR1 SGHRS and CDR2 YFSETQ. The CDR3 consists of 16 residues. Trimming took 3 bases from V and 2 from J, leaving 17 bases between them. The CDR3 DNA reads TGCGCCAGCAGCTCCCTCCTTATACCAGTTCAAGAGACCCAGTACTTC. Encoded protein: CASSSLLIPVQETQYF.

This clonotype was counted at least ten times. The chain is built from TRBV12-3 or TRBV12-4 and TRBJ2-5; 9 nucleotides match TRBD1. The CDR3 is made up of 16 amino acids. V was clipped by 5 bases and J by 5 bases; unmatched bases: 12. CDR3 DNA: TGTGCCAGCAGTCTAATACAGGGGGCGCCTAGGGAGACCCAGTACTTC. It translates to CASSLIQGAPRETQYF.

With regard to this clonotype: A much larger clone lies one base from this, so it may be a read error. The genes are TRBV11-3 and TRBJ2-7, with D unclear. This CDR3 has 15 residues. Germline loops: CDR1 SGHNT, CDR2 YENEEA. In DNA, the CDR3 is TGTGCCAGCGGCTTACGTTCCAGCAGCTCCTACGAGCAGTACTTC. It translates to CASGLRSSSSYEQYF.

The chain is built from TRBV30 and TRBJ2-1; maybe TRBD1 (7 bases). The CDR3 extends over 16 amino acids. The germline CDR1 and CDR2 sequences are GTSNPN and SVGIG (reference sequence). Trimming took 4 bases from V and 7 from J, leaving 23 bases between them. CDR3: CAWTRTPGGRMNEQFF. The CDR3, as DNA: TGTGCCTGGACCCGAACACCAGGGGGGAGGATGAATGAGCAGTTCTTC. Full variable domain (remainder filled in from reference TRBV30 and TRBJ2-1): SQTIHQWPATLVQPVGSPLSLECTVEGTSNPNLYWYRQAAGRGLQLLFYSVGIGQISSEVPQNLSASRPQDRQFILSSKKLLLSDSGFYLCAWTRTPGGRMNEQFFGPGTRLTVL.

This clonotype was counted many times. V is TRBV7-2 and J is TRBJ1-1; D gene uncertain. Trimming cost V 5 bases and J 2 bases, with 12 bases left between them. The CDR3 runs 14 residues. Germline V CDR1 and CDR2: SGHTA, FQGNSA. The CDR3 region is CASSQSWGNTEAFF. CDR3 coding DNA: TGTGCCAGCAGCCAAAGCTGGGGTAACACTGAAGCTTTCTTT.

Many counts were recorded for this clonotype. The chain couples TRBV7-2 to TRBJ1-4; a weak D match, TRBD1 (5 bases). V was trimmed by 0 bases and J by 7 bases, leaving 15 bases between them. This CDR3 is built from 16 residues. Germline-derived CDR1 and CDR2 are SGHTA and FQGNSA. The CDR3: CASSLASEGIREKLFF. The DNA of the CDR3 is TGTGCCAGCAGCTTAGCGTCGGAGGGGATACGTGAAAAACTGTTTTTT.